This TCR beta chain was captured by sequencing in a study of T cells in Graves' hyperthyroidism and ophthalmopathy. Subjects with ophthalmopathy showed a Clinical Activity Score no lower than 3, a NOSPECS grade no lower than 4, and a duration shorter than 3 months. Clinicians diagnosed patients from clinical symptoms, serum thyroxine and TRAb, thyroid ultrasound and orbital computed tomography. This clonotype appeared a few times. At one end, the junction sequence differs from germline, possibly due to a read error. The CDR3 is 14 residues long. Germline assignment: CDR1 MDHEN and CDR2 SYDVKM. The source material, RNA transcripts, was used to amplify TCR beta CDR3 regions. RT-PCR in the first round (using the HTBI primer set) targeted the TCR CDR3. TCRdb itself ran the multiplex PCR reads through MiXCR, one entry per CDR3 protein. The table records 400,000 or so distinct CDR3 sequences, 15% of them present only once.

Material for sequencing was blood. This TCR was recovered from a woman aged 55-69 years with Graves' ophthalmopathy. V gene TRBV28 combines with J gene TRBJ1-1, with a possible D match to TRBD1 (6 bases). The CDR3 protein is CASSIGGANTGAFF. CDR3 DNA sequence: TGTGCCAGCAGCATTGGGGGCGCGAACACTGGAGCTTTCTTT.